A single sample gave rise to the 30 T cell receptor beta chains below, sequenced in a study of PD-1 blockade in classical Hodgkin lymphoma. Measured with immunoSEQ multiplex PCR; TCRdb has only the in-frame clones, and not every one. The table includes approximately 12,000 clones, about 71% detected once. Relapse after autologous stem cell transplantation occurred in every patient, and brentuximab vedotin exposure varied. This specimen was peripheral blood mononuclear cells (PBMCs), taken at baseline. Receptors originate from a human donor with classical Hodgkin lymphoma.

This clone has a single count. The chain couples TRBV5-1 to TRBJ1-1, with D maybe TRBD1 (5 bases). The CDR3 is 18 amino acids. With 4 bases removed from V and 0 bases from J, the gap between germline ends came to 22 bases. The V gene's germline CDR1 is SGHRS and CDR2 YFSETQ. The CDR3 nucleotides read TGCGCCAGCAGCCCCTCGGTGGGGGGAATGTCCATGAACACTGAAGCTTTCTTT. Translation gives CASSPSVGGMSMNTEAFF.

The chain uses TRBV19 and TRBJ2-7; D may be TRBD1 (6 bases). Trimming removed 2 bases from V and 6 bases from J, with 17 bases in between. From germline, CDR1 is LNHDA and CDR2 SQIVND (reference sequence). The CDR3 is 15 residues long. The CDR3 sequence is CASSISGTYSSEQYF. The DNA for the CDR3 is TGTGCCAGTAGTATATCCGGGACATACTCTAGCGAGCAGTACTTC. The full variable domain, with the rest looked up from reference TRBV19 and TRBJ2-7, is DGGITQSPKYLFRKEGQNVTLSCEQNLNHDAMYWYRQDPGQGLRLIYYSQIVNDFQKGDIAEGYSVSREKKESFPLTVTSAQKNPTAFYLCASSISGTYSSEQYFGPGTRLTVT.

This clone was seen only a few times. The chain uses TRBV6-5 and TRBJ1-5; D possibly corresponds to TRBD1 (5 bases). Germline V gives CDR1 MNHEY, CDR2 SVGAGI. This CDR3 is 14 amino acids long. Trimming cost V 4 bases and J 6 bases, with 13 bases left between them. CDR3 residues: CASSWARVIQPQHF. As DNA, the CDR3 is TGTGCCAGCAGTTGGGCCAGGGTAATTCAGCCCCAGCATTTT.

V is TRBV7-2 and J is TRBJ2-3, with D possibly matching TRBD2 (7 bases). The CDR3 is 14 residues long. V shed 5 bases and J shed 4 bases, with 13 bases lying between them. Per the germline V gene, CDR1 is SGHTA and CDR2 is FQGNSA. The CDR3 region has the DNA TGTGCCAGCAGCGTAATGGGGGGGCCAGATACGCAGTATTTT. Encoded protein: CASSVMGGPDTQYF.

The chain uses TRBV11-2 and TRBJ2-7; 7 bases agree with TRBD2. After removal of 5 bases from V and 4 bases from J, the junction contained 8 bases not matched to a gene. Germline values: CDR1 SGHAT, CDR2 FQNNGV. This CDR3 has 14 residues. CDR3 sequence: CASSPTSISYEQYF. The CDR3 nucleotides read TGTGCCAGCAGCCCGACTAGCATCTCTTACGAGCAGTACTTC.

The genes are TRBV9 and TRBJ2-1; D might be TRBD2 (5 bases). The CDR3 length is 15 residues. Trimming stripped 1 base from V and 0 bases from J, with 8 bases between. The germline CDR1 and CDR2 sequences are SGDLS and YYNGEE. CDR3 loop: CASSVTGSSYNEQFF. CDR3 DNA sequence: TGTGCCAGCAGCGTAACGGGGAGCTCCTACAATGAGCAGTTCTTC. Full variable domain (missing parts from reference TRBV9 and TRBJ2-1): DSGVTQTPKHLITATGQRVTLRCSPRSGDLSVYWYQQSLDQGLQFLIQYYNGEERAKGNILERFSAQQFPDLHSELNLSSLELGDSALYFCASSVTGSSYNEQFFGPGTRLTVL.

The chain carries TRBV5-1 and TRBJ2-5, with D perhaps TRBD1 (6 bases). This CDR3 has 16 residues. The germline gives CDR1 SGHRS, CDR2 YFSETQ. The V gene lost 0 bases and the J gene lost 0 bases, with 12 bases spanning the gap. CDR3: CASSLAWQGNQETQYF. The CDR3 nucleotides read TGCGCCAGCAGCTTGGCCTGGCAGGGGAACCAAGAGACCCAGTACTTC.

This clone was seen more than once but under ten times. The genes are TRBV5-6 and TRBJ2-3, with 8 nucleotides matching TRBD2. The CDR3 covers 17 residues. With V trimmed by 1 base and J by 0 bases, 7 bases remained unmatched. Germline V CDR1 and CDR2: SGHDT, YYEEEE. CDR3 loop: CASSLRLAGSSTDTQYF. CDR3 bases: TGTGCCAGCAGCTTGCGTTTAGCGGGATCTAGCACAGATACGCAGTATTTT.

V is TRBV6-5 and J is TRBJ2-3; 11 nucleotides align to TRBD2. The CDR3 length is 15 residues. Germline loops: CDR1 MNHEY, CDR2 SVGAGI. Trimming took 6 bases from V and 0 from J; bases not matched to a gene: 2. The CDR3 sequence: CASSWTSGSTDTQYF. CDR3 DNA sequence: TGTGCCAGCAGCTGGACTAGCGGGAGCACAGATACGCAGTATTTT.

The chain carries TRBV23-1 and TRBJ2-3, with D maybe TRBD2 (5 bases). Being an ORF, TRBV23-1 has a function that is uncertain. Between the trimmed V and J ends, which lost 1 base and 0 bases, there was a span of 17 bases. The CDR3 length is 18 residues. The DNA for the CDR3 is TGCGCCAGCAGTCAATGCCTGAAGCGGTTCGCTAGCACAGATACGCAGTATTTT. It codes for CASSQCLKRFASTDTQYF.

This CDR3 reads CASSEAGGSYGYTF. As DNA, the CDR3 is TGTGCCAGCAGTGAAGCGGGGGGTTCTTATGGCTACACCTTC. The chain recombines TRBV6-1 with TRBJ1-2, with a possible D match to TRBD1 (5 bases). Germline V gene sequence: CDR1 MNHNS, CDR2 SASEGT. This CDR3 region has 14 residues. V was shortened by 0 bases and J by 5 bases, with 10 bases between the two germline ends.

This clone has only a few counts. The V and J genes are TRBV29-1 and TRBJ2-3; 9 bases map to TRBD1. J lost 5 bases, V lost 7 bases, and 7 bases had no gene match. Per germline, CDR1 SQVTM and CDR2 ANQGSEA. The CDR3 runs 13 residues. The DNA of the CDR3 is TGCAGCGAGGCGGGACAGGGAAGAGATACGCAGTATTTT. The encoded protein is CSEAGQGRDTQYF.

V usage is TRBV6-5 and J usage is TRBJ2-5; D gene unclear. V dropped 6 bases and J dropped 1 base, with 12 bases sitting between them. The CDR3 contains 14 residues. Germline V gives CDR1 MNHEY, CDR2 SVGAGI. In DNA form, the CDR3 reads TGTGCCAGCAGCCATGGACCAGCCCAAGAGACCCAGTACTTC. The encoded protein is CASSHGPAQETQYF.

V is TRBV7-6 and J is TRBJ2-7, with D uncertain. The CDR3 loop spans 15 amino acids. Germline V gene sequence: CDR1 SGHVS, CDR2 FNYEAQ. V was cut by 1 base and J by 2 bases, with 12 bases left in between. The CDR3 sequence is CASSLGTSSTYEQYF. In nucleotides, the CDR3 is TGTGCCAGCAGCTTAGGGACCTCCTCCACCTACGAGCAGTACTTC.

This clone was observed a handful of times. This chain connects TRBV20-1 to TRBJ1-1, with D unresolved. V was pared by 7 bases and J by 4 bases, with 7 bases between. The CDR3 is 10 amino acids. Germline loops: CDR1 DFQATT, CDR2 SNEGSKA (reference sequence). CDR3 nucleotides: TGCAGTGTAGGGAGCACTGAAGCTTTCTTT. This codes for CSVGSTEAFF.

CDR3 sequence (DNA): TGTGCCAGCAGCCAAGATCAGGCAGCTAACTATGGCTACACCTTC. Translation: CASSQDQAANYGYTF. The J gene is TRBJ1-2, the V gene TRBV4-2, with unresolved D. V gave up 0 bases and J gave up 0 bases, with 8 bases separating them. The CDR3 is 15 amino acids. Per germline, CDR1 LGHNA and CDR2 YNFKEQ.

The V gene is TRBV18, the J gene TRBJ2-5; 7 bases map to TRBD1. This CDR3 contains 16 residues. The germline CDR1 and CDR2 sequences are KGHSH and LQKENI. V lost 2 bases and J lost 5; bases outside the gene matches: 11. The CDR3 protein is CASSPTRPKGAETQYF. CDR3 sequence (DNA): TGTGCCAGCTCACCAACGAGACCCAAGGGGGCGGAGACCCAGTACTTC.

This clone came up once. CDR3 in amino acids: CASSWWDRGGNQPQHF. DNA of the CDR3: TGTGCCAGCAGCTGGTGGGACAGGGGAGGCAATCAGCCCCAGCATTTT. V is TRBV7-2 and J is TRBJ1-5, with TRBD1 identical over 10 bases. This CDR3 contains 16 residues. Unmatched junction bases numbered 5, after V lost 4 bases and J lost 2 bases. Germline assignment: CDR1 SGHTA and CDR2 FQGNSA.

This clone has only one observation. The chain joins TRBV28 to TRBJ2-7; D is unresolved. V lost 1 base and J 3 bases, leaving 7 bases between the germline ends. The CDR3 sequence is 13 residues long. CDR1 is MDHEN and CDR2 is SYDVKM in the germline V gene. The CDR3 spells CASSLSSVYEQYF. The CDR3 DNA is TGTGCCAGCAGTTTATCATCGGTCTACGAGCAGTACTTC.

This clone has only one observation. V is TRBV5-1 and J is TRBJ2-1; 12 bases align to TRBD2. CDR1 is SGHRS and CDR2 is YFSETQ in the germline V gene. This CDR3 is 15 amino acids long. The junction had 10 bases not matched to a gene; V was cut back by 0 bases and J by 15 bases. CDR3 nucleotides: TGCGCCAGCAGCTTGGCGGCTAGCGGGGGGGCCTCTCTGTTCTTC. This gives the protein CASSLAASGGASLFF. Using reference TRBV5-1 and TRBJ2-1 for the parts outside the CDR3, the full variable domain is KAGVTQTPRYLIKTRGQQVTLSCSPISGHRSVSWYQQTPGQGLQFLFEYFSETQRNKGNFPGRFSGRQFSNSRSEMNVSTLELGDSALYLCASSLAASGGASLFFGPGTRLTVL.

This clone was recorded a few times. The chain uses TRBV2 and TRBJ2-7; no clear D. The CDR3 loop spans 11 amino acids. V lost 6 bases and J lost 3, with 6 bases in between. Germline V gene data show CDR1 as SNHLY and CDR2 as FYNNEI. The CDR3 DNA sequence: TGTGCCAGCAGCCCGTACTACGAGCAGTACTTC. Its protein is CASSPYYEQYF. The whole variable domain, remainder taken from reference TRBV2 and TRBJ2-7, is EPEVTQTPSHQVTQMGQEVILRCVPISNHLYFYWYRQILGQKVEFLVSFYNNEISEKSEIFDDQFSVERPDGSNFTLKIRSTKLEDSAMYFCASSPYYEQYFGPGTRLTVT.

This clone has just one count. V and J are TRBV21-1 and TRBJ1-2; TRBD1 is taken as the D call from the table, unchecked against the DNA. TRBV21-1 is termed a pseudogene. The CDR3 spans 11 residues. This CDR3 reads CATDTRHGYTF. The CDR3, as DNA: TGTGCAACGGACACTCGCCATGGCTACACCTTC.

In nucleotides, the CDR3 is TGCGCCAGCAGCCAACGGCCCAGTGGGAGCCCTGGTGAAGCTTTCTTT. Its translation: CASSQRPSGSPGEAFF. This sequence joins TRBV4-1 and TRBJ1-1, with unresolved D. V lost 2 bases, J lost 7 bases, and 20 bases lay in between. CDR1 and CDR2 from the germline V gene are MGHRA and YSYEKL. This CDR3 contains 16 residues.

This clone turned up a few times. The V and J genes are TRBV5-1 and TRBJ2-2; the D gene is possibly TRBD1 (5 bases). V lost 1 base and J lost 5, with 12 bases in between. CDR1 and CDR2 (germline): SGHRS, YFSETQ. This CDR3 has 15 amino acids. CDR3 sequence (DNA): TGCGCCAGCAGCTTGCAGGGCCCGGGTACCGGGGAGCTGTTTTTT. Translating it yields CASSLQGPGTGELFF.

In this sample, this clone turned up once. The V and J genes are TRBV7-6 and TRBJ1-2, with D uncertain. The germline V and J ends were trimmed by 4 bases and 2 bases, with 14 bases remaining between them. The V gene's germline CDR1 is SGHVS and CDR2 FNYEAQ. The CDR3 totals 15 residues. The DNA for the CDR3 is TGTGCCAGCAGCTCCCATACGGCCGGCAACTATGGCTACACCTTC. Translation: CASSSHTAGNYGYTF.

V gene TRBV6-5 combines with J gene TRBJ2-1, with TRBD1 matching 7 bases. V shed 5 bases, J shed 4 bases, and the junction held 8 bases outside the gene matches. This CDR3 is built from 15 residues. Germline V lookup: CDR1 MNHEY, CDR2 SVGAGI. CDR3 protein: CASSVSGQYYNEQFF. Here the CDR3 DNA reads TGTGCCAGCAGTGTATCGGGACAGTATTACAATGAGCAGTTCTTC.

The rearrangement links TRBV7-2 to TRBJ1-3; perhaps TRBD1 as D (6 bases). From germline, CDR1 is SGHTA and CDR2 FQGNSA. The V end was cut by 1 base, the J end by 2 bases, with 9 bases between. CDR3 size: 15 residues. For the CDR3, the DNA is TGTGCCAGCAGCTTAGGGGGGCCTCCTGGAAACACCATATATTTT. Translated, it gives CASSLGGPPGNTIYF. The entire variable domain, with the rest obtained from reference TRBV7-2 and TRBJ1-3, is as follows: GAGVSQSPSNKVTEKGKDVELRCDPISGHTALYWYRQSLGQGLEFLIYFQGNSAPDKSGLPSDRFSAERTGGSVSTLTIQRTQQEDSAVYLCASSLGGPPGNTIYFGEGSWLTVV.

The chain links TRBV6-6 to TRBJ2-5; 12 nucleotides align to TRBD2. Germline V lookup: CDR1 MNHNY, CDR2 SVGAGI (reference sequence). With 6 bases clipped from V and 5 bases from J, the junction kept 7 bases outside the gene matches. This CDR3 is built from 15 residues. The CDR3 DNA reads TGTGCCAGCAGAGGACTAGCGGGACATCCGGAGACCCAGTACTTC. It encodes CASRGLAGHPETQYF.

This clone has a handful of counts. V gene TRBV7-2 combines with J gene TRBJ2-1; no firm D call. Trimming took off 4 bases at V and 0 bases at J, with 10 bases between the two ends. There are 15 residues in the CDR3. Looked up from germline, CDR1 is SGHTA and CDR2 is FQGNSA. CDR3 residues: CASSSSRNSYNEQFF. CDR3 bases: TGTGCCAGCAGCTCATCTAGAAACTCCTACAATGAGCAGTTCTTC.

This clone was counted only a few times. The V call is TRBV6-6, the J call TRBJ1-5, with D possibly matching TRBD1 (5 bases). Germline V lookup: CDR1 MNHNY, CDR2 SVGAGI (reference sequence). Trimming took 6 bases from V and 3 from J, leaving 15 bases between them. The CDR3 covers 15 residues. The CDR3 nucleotides read TGTGCCAGCAGAGACGGGGGTGCGGACAATCAGCCCCAGCATTTT. This sequence encodes CASRDGGADNQPQHF.